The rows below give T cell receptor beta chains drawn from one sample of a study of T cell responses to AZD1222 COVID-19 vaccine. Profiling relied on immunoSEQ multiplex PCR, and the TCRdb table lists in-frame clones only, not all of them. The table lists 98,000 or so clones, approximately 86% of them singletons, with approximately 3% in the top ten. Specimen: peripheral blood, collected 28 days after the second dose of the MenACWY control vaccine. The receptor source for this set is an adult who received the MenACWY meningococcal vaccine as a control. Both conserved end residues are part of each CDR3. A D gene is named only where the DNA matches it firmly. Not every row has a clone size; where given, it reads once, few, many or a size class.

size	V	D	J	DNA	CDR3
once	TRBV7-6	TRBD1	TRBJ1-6	TGTGCCAGCAGCCGAGGACAGGGTAATTCACCCCTCCACTTT	CASSRGQGNSPLHF
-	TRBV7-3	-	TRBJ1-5	TGTGCCAGCAGCTTAATACCGGGTCAGCCCCAGCATTTT	CASSLIPGQPQHF
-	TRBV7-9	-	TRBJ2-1	TGTGCCAGCAGCTCAGAGGGGGGGTCCAGGGCTTTCTCCTACAATGAGCAGTTCTTC	CASSSEGGSRAFSYNEQFF
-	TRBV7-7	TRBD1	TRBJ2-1	TGTGCCAGCAGCTTATCAGGACAGGAAGACTACAATGAGCAGTTCTTC	CASSLSGQEDYNEQFF
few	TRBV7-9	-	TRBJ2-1	TGTGCCAGCAAAAAGGCGGGGAGCTCCTACAATGAGCAGTTCTTC	CASKKAGSSYNEQFF
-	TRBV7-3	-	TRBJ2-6	TGTGCCAGCAGCTTATGGGCCTCTGGGGCCAACGTCCTGACTTTC	CASSLWASGANVLTF
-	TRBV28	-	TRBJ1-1	TGTGCCAGCAGTTCTCCCTCAGGGGTGTACACTGAAGCTTTCTTT	CASSSPSGVYTEAFF
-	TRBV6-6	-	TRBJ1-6	TGTGCCAGCAGTTACTTGGGGCAGAATTCACCCCTCCACTTT	CASSYLGQNSPLHF
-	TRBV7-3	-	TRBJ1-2	TGTGCCAGCAGCCGGTCGCAGGGCGATGGCTACACCTTC	CASSRSQGDGYTF
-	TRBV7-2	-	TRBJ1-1	TGTGCCAGCAGCTTTCAGGGGCAGAACACTGAAGCTTTCTTT	CASSFQGQNTEAFF
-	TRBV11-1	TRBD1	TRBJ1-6	TGTGCCAGCAGCAACCGGGACAGAAATTCACCCCTCCACTTT	CASSNRDRNSPLHF
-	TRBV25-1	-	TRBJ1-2	TGTGCCAGCAGTGCCACGACTACGGGATCAGGGAACTATGGCTACACCTTC	CASSATTTGSGNYGYTF
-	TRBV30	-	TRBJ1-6	TGTGCCTGGAGTGGCAGTGGGAATTCACCCCTCCACTTT	CAWSGSGNSPLHF
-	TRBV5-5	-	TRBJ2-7	TGTGCCAGCAGCTTGAGTGACAGGCGCAGCTCCTACGAGCAGTACTTC	CASSLSDRRSSYEQYF
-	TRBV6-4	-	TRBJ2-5	TGTGCCAGCAGCCAATGGGTGGGGGAACAAGAGACCCAGTACTTC	CASSQWVGEQETQYF
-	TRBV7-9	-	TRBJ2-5	TGTGCCAGCAGCTTAGTGTCAGGGGTCGCGGAGACCCAGTACTTC	CASSLVSGVAETQYF
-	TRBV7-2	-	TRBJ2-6	TGTGCCAGCAGCGCCCAGGGGACTGGGGCCAACGTCCTGACTTTC	CASSAQGTGANVLTF
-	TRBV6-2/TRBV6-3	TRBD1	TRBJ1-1	TGTGCCAGCAGTCCAGTTGGGGACAGTCAGGGGAACACTGAAGCTTTCTTT	CASSPVGDSQGNTEAFF
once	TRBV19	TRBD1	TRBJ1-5	TGTGCCAGTAGTATAGGGGTAGGGGGCGAGGGCAATCAGCCCCAGCATTTT	CASSIGVGGEGNQPQHF
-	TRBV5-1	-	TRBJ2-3	TGCGCCAGCAGGGGACGATTGGTGACAGATACGCAGTATTTT	CASRGRLVTDTQYF
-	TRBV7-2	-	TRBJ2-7	TGTGCCAGCAGCTTAGCGTCAGGTTCCTACGAGCAGTACTTC	CASSLASGSYEQYF
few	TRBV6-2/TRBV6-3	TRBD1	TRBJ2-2	TGTGCCAGCAGTTCCCGGGACAGGGGATCAGGGGAGCTGTTTTTT	CASSSRDRGSGELFF
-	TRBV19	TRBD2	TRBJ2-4	TGTGCCAGTAGTATAATCCCTAGCGGACTAGCCAAAAACATTCAGTACTTC	CASSIIPSGLAKNIQYF
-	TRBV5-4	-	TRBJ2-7	TGTGCCAGCAGCCCTGCGTCGACAGGATCCTACGAGCAGTACTTC	CASSPASTGSYEQYF
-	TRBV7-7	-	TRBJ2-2	TGTGCCAGTGCTACAAGAAACACCGGGGAGCTGTTTTTT	CASATRNTGELFF
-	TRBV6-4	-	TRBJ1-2	TGTGCCAGCAGTGACTCGAGCTCCCCGGGCTACACCTTC	CASSDSSSPGYTF
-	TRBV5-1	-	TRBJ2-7	TGCGCCAGCAGCTCGACCTCTCTAGAGAACGAGCAGTACTTC	CASSSTSLENEQYF
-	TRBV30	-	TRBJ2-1	TGTGCCTGGAGAAAGCCAAGCAATGAGCAGTTCTTC	CAWRKPSNEQFF
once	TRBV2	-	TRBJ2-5	TGTGCCAGCAGTATTGGGGCAATAGAGACCCAGTACTTC	CASSIGAIETQYF
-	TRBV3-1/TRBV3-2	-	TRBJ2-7	TGTGCCAGCAGCACAAAGGGTGGAGCCCCGGAGCAGTACTTC	CASSTKGGAPEQYF
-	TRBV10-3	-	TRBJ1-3	TGTGCCATCAGTGGTGGAAACACCATATATTTT	CAISGGNTIYF
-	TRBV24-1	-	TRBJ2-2	TGTGCCACCAGTGATTGGGACGTAAGCACCGGGGAGCTGTTTTTT	CATSDWDVSTGELFF
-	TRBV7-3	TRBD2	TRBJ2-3	TGTGCCAGCAGCCGGAGGGGACTAGCGGGGGGCACAGATACGCAGTATTTT	CASSRRGLAGGTDTQYF
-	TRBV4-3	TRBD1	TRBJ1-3	TGCGCCAGCAGCCAAGATCTCCCGGGACAGGGGGCCTCTGGAAACACCATATATTTT	CASSQDLPGQGASGNTIYF
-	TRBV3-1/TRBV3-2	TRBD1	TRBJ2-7	TGTGCCAGCAGCCAAGATAACAGGGGGTCCTACGAGCAGTACTTC	CASSQDNRGSYEQYF
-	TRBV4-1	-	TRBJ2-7	TGCGCCAGCAGCCAAAGGGACATCTCCTACGAGCAGTACTTC	CASSQRDISYEQYF
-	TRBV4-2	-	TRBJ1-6	TGTGCCAGCAGACACACAGGGAGTGGTTCACCCCTCCACTTT	CASRHTGSGSPLHF
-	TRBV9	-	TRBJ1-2	TGTGCCAGCAGCAATCACTTCCAACCAGGAAACCCAGACTATGGCTACACCTTC	CASSNHFQPGNPDYGYTF
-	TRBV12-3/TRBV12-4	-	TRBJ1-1	TGTGCCAGCAGTTTGGACACCTACACTGAAGCTTTCTTT	CASSLDTYTEAFF
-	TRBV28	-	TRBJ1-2	TGTGCCAGCAGTTTAACCCCCCAGGAAAGGGGCTACACCTTC	CASSLTPQERGYTF
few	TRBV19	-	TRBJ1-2	TGTGCCACCTCCTTCTTTAACTATGGCTACACCTTC	CATSFFNYGYTF
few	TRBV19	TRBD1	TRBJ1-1	TGTGCCAGTAGTTGGGACAGGGGGCGGACTGAAGCTTTCTTT	CASSWDRGRTEAFF
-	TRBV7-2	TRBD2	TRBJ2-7	TGTGCCAGCAGCTTAGTTGGCGGGGGGGCCGGAGAGCAGTACTTC	CASSLVGGGAGEQYF
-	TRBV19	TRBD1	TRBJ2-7	TGTGCCAGTAGTATAGACAAGGACAGGGGGGTCGCCTACGAGCAGTACTTC	CASSIDKDRGVAYEQYF
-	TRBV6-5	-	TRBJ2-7	TGTGCCAGCACCCAAGGACACCTAACCTACGAGCAGTACTTC	CASTQGHLTYEQYF
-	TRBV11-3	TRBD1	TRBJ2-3	TGTGCCAGCAGCCCAGGGACAGGGGGCACAGATACGCAGTATTTT	CASSPGTGGTDTQYF
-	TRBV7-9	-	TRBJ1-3	TGTGCCAGCAGCTTAGTCGCAAGCCCTGGAAACACCATATATTTT	CASSLVASPGNTIYF
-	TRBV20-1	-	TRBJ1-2	TGCAGTGCTAGTATGGGGAAGAACTATGGCTACACCTTC	CSASMGKNYGYTF
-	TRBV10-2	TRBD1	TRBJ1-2	TGCGCCAGCAGTGAGAGCGTTGGCAGGGGGGTTACTAACTATGGCTACACCTTC	CASSESVGRGVTNYGYTF
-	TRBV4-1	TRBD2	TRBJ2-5	TGCGCCAGCAGCCAGGCCGGGACTAGCGGGGGGGCCCAAGAGACCCAGTACTTC	CASSQAGTSGGAQETQYF
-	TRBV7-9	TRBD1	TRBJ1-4	TGTGCCAGCAGCCCTCTGCGGGACAGATTCGAAAAACTGTTTTTT	CASSPLRDRFEKLFF
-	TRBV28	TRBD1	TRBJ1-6	TGTGCCAGCACCCTTTACGCTGGACAGGGGGCGAATTCACCCCTCCACTTT	CASTLYAGQGANSPLHF
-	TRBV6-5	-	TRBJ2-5	TGTGCCAGCAGTTACGGGGCAGGCCTCCAAGAGACCCAGTACTTC	CASSYGAGLQETQYF
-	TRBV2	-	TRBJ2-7	TGTGCCAGCAGGCGGCCTTCCTACGAGCAGTACTTC	CASRRPSYEQYF
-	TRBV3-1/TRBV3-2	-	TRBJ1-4	TGTGCCAGCAGCCAAGCAACTTTACGTGGCCTCCAGGAACCTGAAAAACTGTTTTTT	CASSQATLRGLQEPEKLFF
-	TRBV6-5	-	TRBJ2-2	TGTGCCAGCAGTTACCCAGGCGTGCGAGGCACCGGGGAGCTGTTTTTT	CASSYPGVRGTGELFF
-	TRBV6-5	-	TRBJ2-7	TGTGCCAGCACCACACTAGCTGGGGGATACGAGCAGTACTTC	CASTTLAGGYEQYF
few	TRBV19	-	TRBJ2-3	TGTGCCAGTAGTCATCAGGGTGCAGATACGCAGTATTTT	CASSHQGADTQYF
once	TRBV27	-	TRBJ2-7	TGTGCTGCGGGCGAGTACGAGCAGTACTTC	CAAGEYEQYF